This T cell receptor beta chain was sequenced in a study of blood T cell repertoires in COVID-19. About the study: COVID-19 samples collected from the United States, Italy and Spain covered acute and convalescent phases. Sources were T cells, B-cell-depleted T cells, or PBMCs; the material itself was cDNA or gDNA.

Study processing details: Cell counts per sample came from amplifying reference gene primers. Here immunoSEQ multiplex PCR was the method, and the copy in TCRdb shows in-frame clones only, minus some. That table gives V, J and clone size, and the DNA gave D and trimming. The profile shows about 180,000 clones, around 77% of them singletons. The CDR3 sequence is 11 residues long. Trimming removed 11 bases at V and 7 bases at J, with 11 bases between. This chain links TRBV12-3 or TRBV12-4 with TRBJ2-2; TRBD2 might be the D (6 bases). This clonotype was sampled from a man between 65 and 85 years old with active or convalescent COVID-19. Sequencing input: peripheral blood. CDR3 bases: TGTGCCGCCGGGGGTGTCGGGGAGCTGTTTTTT. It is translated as CAAGGVGELFF.